A single sample is the source of the 8 T cell receptor beta chains below, sequenced in a study of early T cells in non-severe SARS-CoV-2 infection. TCRdb recomputed calls from the 5' RACE reads with MiXCR, one row per CDR3 protein. Of 55,000 to 75,000 distinct CDR3 sequences in the sample, roughly 7.7% were seen once. Source material: whole blood. All receptors come from an adult who was a healthcare worker with PCR-confirmed SARS-CoV-2 infection or an uninfected control (not recorded which).

This clonotype was observed a handful of times. The CDR3 nucleotides are TGCGCCAGCTCCCGACTTATCGAAGAGACCCAGTACTTC. Translation: CASSRLIEETQYF. J is TRBJ2-5 and V is TRBV5-1; D remains ambiguous. Trimming left V 7 bases short and J 3 bases short, with 13 bases between. Looked up from germline, CDR1 is SGHRS and CDR2 is YFSETQ. This CDR3 is 13 amino acids long.

In its sample, this clonotype was seen many times. This chain links TRBV28 with TRBJ1-2; D not certain. The V gene lost 6 bases and the J gene lost 4 bases, with 21 bases spanning the gap. The CDR3 sequence is 16 residues long. The germline gives CDR1 MDHEN, CDR2 SYDVKM. The CDR3 sequence is CASSPVLKVGVYGYTF. DNA of the CDR3: TGTGCCAGCAGCCCAGTCCTGAAGGTTGGGGTCTATGGCTACACCTTC.

This clonotype was seen a handful of times. V usage is TRBV2 and J usage is TRBJ1-6; D is possibly TRBD1 (6 bases). This CDR3 region has 16 residues. Germline assignment: CDR1 SNHLY and CDR2 FYNNEI. V was cut by 3 bases and J by 0 bases, with 9 bases left in between. The CDR3, as DNA: TGTGCCAGCAGTGAGAGAGGGGGCTCCTATAATTCACCCCTCCACTTT. Its protein is CASSERGGSYNSPLHF.

CDR3 DNA: TGTGCCAGCAGCTTAGCACTAGCGGGAGTGAGAGAGCAGTTCTTC. Translation gives CASSLALAGVREQFF. The genes are TRBV7-2 and TRBJ2-1; 11 bases are a match to TRBD2. Germline V gives CDR1 SGHTA, CDR2 FQGNSA. The CDR3 covers 15 residues. The V and J ends lost 0 bases and 10 bases, in that order; junction bases with no gene match: 5.

The chain has TRBV27 and TRBJ2-5, with TRBD1 identical over 7 bases. Germline trimming cut 4 bases from V and 5 bases from J; bases unmatched to any gene: 7. Germline lookup yields CDR1 MNHEY and CDR2 SMNVEV (reference sequence). The CDR3 is 14 residues long. CDR3 residues: CASSWSRQGETQYF. The CDR3 DNA reads as TGTGCCAGCAGTTGGTCTCGACAGGGTGAGACCCAGTACTTC.

This clonotype occurred many times. The CDR3 DNA reads TGTGCCAGCTCACCGCGGGACGAAAACATTCAGTACTTC. The encoded protein is CASSPRDENIQYF. The chain carries TRBV18 and TRBJ2-4; D possibly corresponds to TRBD2 (6 bases). This CDR3 is built from 13 residues. Germline assignment: CDR1 KGHSH and CDR2 LQKENI. The ends were cut back, 3 bases at V and 5 bases at J, with 8 bases in the middle.

The rearrangement uses TRBV7-6 and TRBJ1-2; D remains unclear. The germline V and J ends were trimmed by 1 base and 4 bases, with 7 bases remaining between them. From germline, CDR1 is SGHVS and CDR2 FNYEAQ. The CDR3 consists of 13 residues. CDR3 amino acids: CASSLDNRYGYTF. The CDR3 DNA follows: TGTGCCAGCAGCTTAGATAACCGCTATGGCTACACCTTC.

This clonotype has a handful of counts. The rearrangement links TRBV5-1 to TRBJ2-7, with D perhaps TRBD1 (5 bases). Trimming pared 4 bases from V and 1 base from J, leaving 15 bases between. The V gene's germline CDR1 is SGHRS and CDR2 YFSETQ. The CDR3 runs 15 residues. CDR3: CASSTPGARSYEQYF. CDR3 nucleotides: TGCGCCAGCAGCACCCCTGGGGCCCGTTCCTACGAGCAGTACTTC. Full variable domain (rest looked up from reference TRBV5-1 and TRBJ2-7): KAGVTQTPRYLIKTRGQQVTLSCSPISGHRSVSWYQQTPGQGLQFLFEYFSETQRNKGNFPGRFSGRQFSNSRSEMNVSTLELGDSALYLCASSTPGARSYEQYFGPGTRLTVT.